The T cell receptor beta chain described here comes from a study of shared T cell receptors in the human thymus. With 6 bases removed from V and 8 bases from J, the gap between germline ends came to 25 bases. The CDR3 has 16 residues. Germline values: CDR1 SNHLY, CDR2 FYNNEI. Sequencing used immunoSEQ multiplex PCR; TCRdb keeps in-frame clones, though not all of them. The sample carries over 450,000 clones, roughly 74% recorded once. These data are also associated with another study on human thymus T cells. According to that study: Thymic repertoires of unrelated individuals were reported in related research to overlap highly.

The V gene is TRBV2, the J gene TRBJ1-2; no clear D gene. Sequenced input: thymocytes. This receptor was identified in a boy in the first two years of life with a congenital heart defect. The CDR3 DNA sequence: TGTGCCAGCAGCCCCGTTTTTATTCCGGGAGAGGAAGGCTACACCTTC. Amino acid sequence: CASSPVFIPGEEGYTF.